The 5 T cell receptor beta chains below come from one sample, sequenced in a study of blood T cell repertoires in COVID-19. Clones were sequenced by immunoSEQ multiplex PCR, and TCRdb holds only the in-frame ones, with some missing. Among some 47,000 clones listed, about nine tenths were seen once. The sample comprised peripheral blood. These receptors were obtained from a woman aged 80 or older in a cohort sampled during active or convalescent COVID-19.

Only a few counts were recorded for this clone. The genes are TRBV9 and TRBJ2-7, with a tentative D call TRBD2 (6 bases). The CDR3 has 13 residues. Germline V lookup: CDR1 SGDLS, CDR2 YYNGEE. V dropped 4 bases and J dropped 4 bases, with 12 bases sitting between them. CDR3 in amino acids: CASSSGVMYEQYF. For the CDR3, the DNA is TGTGCCAGCAGCTCGGGGGTTATGTACGAGCAGTACTTC.

The J gene is TRBJ2-7, the V gene TRBV5-1; D may be TRBD1 (6 bases). The germline V and J ends were trimmed by 0 bases and 2 bases, with 9 bases remaining between them. The CDR3 sequence is 14 residues long. Germline CDR1 SGHRS, CDR2 YFSETQ. The CDR3: CASSLDGQTYEQYF. CDR3 bases: TGCGCCAGCAGCTTGGATGGACAGACCTACGAGCAGTACTTC.

This clone was seen once. This chain joins TRBV5-1 and TRBJ2-3; 7 bases are shared with TRBD2. The CDR3 loop spans 16 amino acids. V lost 5 bases, J lost 3 bases, and 12 bases stayed unmatched. Germline V gene lookup returns CDR1 SGHRS and CDR2 YFSETQ. CDR3 in DNA: TGCGCCAGCAGACCCGGACTAGTCGATTGGACAGATACGCAGTATTTT. It encodes CASRPGLVDWTDTQYF.

The V gene is TRBV11-3, the J gene TRBJ1-1, with TRBD1 matching over 10 bases. V dropped 4 bases and J dropped 3; count of bases not matched to a gene: 8. CDR1 is SGHNT, CDR2 YENEEA, per germline. The CDR3 has 16 residues. The CDR3, as DNA: TGTGCCAGCAGCTCGCGGACAGGGGGGAGGGACACTGAAGCTTTCTTT. Protein: CASSSRTGGRDTEAFF.

The chain combines TRBV5-1 with TRBJ2-5; maybe TRBD2 (5 bases). The CDR3 covers 15 residues. V lost 4 bases and J 5 bases, leaving 18 bases between the germline ends. Germline loops: CDR1 SGHRS, CDR2 YFSETQ. The CDR3 loop reads CASSLQDPRRETQYF. DNA of the CDR3: TGCGCCAGCAGCCTCCAGGACCCTCGGAGGGAGACCCAGTACTTC.